A selection of T cell receptor beta chains follows, all from one sample in a study of PD-1 blockade in mismatch repair-deficient tumors. Measured with immunoSEQ multiplex PCR; TCRdb has only the in-frame clones, and not every one. The data hold about 120,000 clones, with 60% to 85% observed a single time. Sequencing used peripheral blood, obtained roughly 13 months after starting pembrolizumab. These receptor sequences come from an adult with mismatch repair-deficient cancer. Both conserved end residues are part of each CDR3. D genes are given only for firm matches. Where a row states a size, it is once, few, many or the class of an expanded clone; other rows omit it.

j_call d_call clone_size v_call cdr3_nt cdr3_aa
TRBJ1-1 TRBD1 . TRBV30 TGTGCCTGGACCCATAGGGACAGGTACACTGAAGCTTTCTTT CAWTHRDRYTEAFF
TRBJ2-2 . . TRBV19 TGTGCCAGTAGACCAGCGGGCTACACCGGGGAGCTGTTTTTT CASRPAGYTGELFF
TRBJ2-1 . . TRBV11-3 TGTGCCAGCAGCTTATCGGCTAGCGACCTCTCCAATGAGCAGTTCTTC CASSLSASDLSNEQFF
TRBJ1-2 TRBD1 . TRBV19 TGTGCCAGTAGTGACAGGGCCGGGGGCTACACCTTC CASSDRAGGYTF
TRBJ2-2 . . TRBV7-9 TGTGCCAGCAGCTTGGGACAACACCGGGAGCTGTTTTTT CASSLGQHRELFF
TRBJ1-2 TRBD1 . TRBV19 TGTGCCAGTAGTATAAATTTGGGGACAGGTCAGGGCTACACCTTC CASSINLGTGQGYTF
TRBJ2-7 . . TRBV15 TGTGCCACCAGCAGATCATCCGGGGTAATCCCCTACGAGCAGTACTTC CATSRSSGVIPYEQYF
TRBJ2-5 . . TRBV7-7 TGTGCTAGCAGCTTCAAACAGCAAGAGACCCAGTACTTC CASSFKQQETQYF
TRBJ1-5 . . TRBV19 TGTGCCAGTAGTCAAATTTGGGGGGGTAATCAGCCCCAGCATTTT CASSQIWGGNQPQHF
TRBJ2-7 TRBD1 . TRBV12-5 TGTGCTAGTGGTTTGGGATTCGGACAGGGCAACGAGCAGTACTTC CASGLGFGQGNEQYF
TRBJ2-2 . few TRBV18 TGTGCCAGCTCAGGCGGGAACGCGAACACCGGGGAGCTGTTTTTT CASSGGNANTGELFF
TRBJ2-1 . . TRBV5-1 TGCGCCAGCAGCTTGATGAACGAGCCCCGTGAGCAGTTCTTC CASSLMNEPREQFF
TRBJ2-7 . . TRBV11-2 TGTGCCAGCAGCTTAGAGCGCGGGAACTCCTACGAGCAGTACTTC CASSLERGNSYEQYF
TRBJ2-5 TRBD2 . TRBV18 TGTGCCAGCTCACCAATTGAAGGCGGGAGTTCAGGGGAGACCCAGTACTTC CASSPIEGGSSGETQYF
TRBJ2-1 TRBD2 . TRBV4-3 TGCGCCAGCAGCCAAGAGGGGTTAGCGGGAGCGGGGAATGAGCAGTTCTTC CASSQEGLAGAGNEQFF
TRBJ1-2 TRBD1 . TRBV5-5 TGTGCCAGCAGCATTTCTCCGGGACAGATCTATGGCTACACCTTC CASSISPGQIYGYTF
TRBJ2-5 TRBD2 . TRBV13 TGTGCCAGCAGCTTTAGCGGGTTAAAGACCCAGTACTTC CASSFSGLKTQYF
TRBJ1-1 . . TRBV7-2 TGTGCCAGCAGCTCAGGGTGGAACACTGAAGCTTTCTTT CASSSGWNTEAFF
TRBJ2-3 . few TRBV18 TGTGCCAGCTCACCACCGGTAGCCGAACGCGGCACAGATACGCAGTATTTT CASSPPVAERGTDTQYF
TRBJ1-4 . . TRBV5-1 TGCGCCAGCAGCTTAGAGGACGGTGAAAAACTGTTTTTT CASSLEDGEKLFF
TRBJ2-7 . . TRBV2 TGTGCCAGCGTCGGGGTCCACGAGCAGTACTTC CASVGVHEQYF
TRBJ2-3 . . TRBV25-1 TGTGCCAGCAGTGAATTCTCACCGGGGCGCACAGATACGCAGTATTTT CASSEFSPGRTDTQYF
TRBJ2-7 . . TRBV21-1 TGTGCCAGCGTTAATCCGACCTACACCTACGAGCAGTACTTC CASVNPTYTYEQYF
TRBJ1-4 TRBD1 . TRBV19 TGTGCCAGTAGTGCGCCACGGGACAGAACTAATGAAAAACTGTTTTTT CASSAPRDRTNEKLFF